These 6 T cell receptor beta chains came from one sample sequenced in a study of control samples from healthy donors and cancer patients (dated by TCRdb to 2020 to 2021). Libraries were constructed by the immunoSEQ multiplex PCR assay. Entries here come from immuneACCESS through TCRdb and include only in-frame sequences with V and J called. Some clones fail to appear in such tables; in the studies checked, an unresolved V gene covers under half of the shortfall, and the cause of the remainder is unknown. The sample records fewer than 200,000 clones, roughly 94% of which are singletons. The leading ten clones occupy around 15% of the sample. Sequencing was carried out using PBMCs. All receptors derive from a man aged 55 to 70 with colorectal cancer.

The chain joins TRBV5-1 to TRBJ2-2; 7 nucleotides line up with TRBD2. This CDR3 region has 16 residues. Per germline, CDR1 SGHRS and CDR2 YFSETQ. V trimming: 3 bases; J trimming: 1 base; junction bases outside the gene matches: 6. CDR3 protein: CASSSPWGGNTGELFF. The CDR3 nucleotides are TGCGCCAGCAGCTCCCCTTGGGGGGGGAACACCGGGGAGCTGTTTTTT.

Written as DNA, the CDR3 is TGTGCCAGCAGTCGTCCCGGGACAGGGGACTATGGCTACACCTTC. Protein product: CASSRPGTGDYGYTF. This chain joins TRBV6-2 or TRBV6-3 and TRBJ1-2; 10 nucleotides match TRBD1. The germline V gene has CDR1 MNHEY and CDR2 SVGEGT. Trimming took 5 bases from V and 3 from J; bases not matched to a gene: 6. The CDR3 sequence is 15 residues long.

V gene TRBV27 combines with J gene TRBJ2-3; a possible D gene is TRBD1 (5 bases). Trimming cost V 3 bases and J 2 bases, with 9 bases left between them. Per the germline V gene, CDR1 is MNHEY and CDR2 is SMNVEV (reference sequence). The CDR3 covers 14 residues. The CDR3 spells CASSFGAFTDTQYF. CDR3 DNA: TGTGCCAGCAGTTTTGGGGCGTTCACAGATACGCAGTATTTT.

This rearrangement joins TRBV10-3 to TRBJ2-7, with 11 bases fitting TRBD1. J was trimmed by 4 bases and V by 10 bases; bases with no gene match: 9. The CDR3 is 14 amino acids. The V gene's germline CDR1 is ENHRY and CDR2 SYGVKD. The CDR3 protein is CATAGGTGGYEQYF. In DNA, the CDR3 is TGTGCCACCGCGGGAGGGACAGGGGGATACGAGCAGTACTTC.

The rearrangement links TRBV5-1 to TRBJ2-2; 11 bases are a match to TRBD1. CDR1 is SGHRS and CDR2 is YFSETQ in the germline V gene. This CDR3 has 14 amino acids. J gave up 6 bases and V 3 bases, and 1 base lay outside the gene matches. CDR3 amino acids: CASSWGQGAGELFF. The CDR3 DNA sequence: TGCGCCAGCAGCTGGGGACAGGGGGCCGGGGAGCTGTTTTTT.

The chain has TRBV10-3 and TRBJ2-3; possibly TRBD1 for D (6 bases). Trimming took 3 bases from V and 1 from J, leaving 14 bases between them. The CDR3 spans 16 residues. The germline V gene has CDR1 ENHRY and CDR2 SYGVKD. The DNA for the CDR3 is TGTGCCATCAGTGAATCCGGGACACCGGGCACAGATACGCAGTATTTT. Amino acids: CAISESGTPGTDTQYF.